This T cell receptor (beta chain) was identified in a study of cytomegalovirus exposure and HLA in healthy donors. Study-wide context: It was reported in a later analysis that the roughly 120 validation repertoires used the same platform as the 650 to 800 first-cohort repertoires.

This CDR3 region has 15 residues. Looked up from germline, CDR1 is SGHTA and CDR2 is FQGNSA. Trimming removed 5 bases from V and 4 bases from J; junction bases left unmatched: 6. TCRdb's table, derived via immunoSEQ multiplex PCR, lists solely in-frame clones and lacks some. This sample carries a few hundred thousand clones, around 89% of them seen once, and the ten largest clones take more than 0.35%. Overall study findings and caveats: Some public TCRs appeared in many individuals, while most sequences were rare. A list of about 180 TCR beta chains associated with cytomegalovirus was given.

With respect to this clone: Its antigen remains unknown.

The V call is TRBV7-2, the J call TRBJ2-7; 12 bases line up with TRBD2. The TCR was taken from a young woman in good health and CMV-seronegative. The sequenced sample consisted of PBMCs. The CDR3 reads CASSGGLAGYYEQYF. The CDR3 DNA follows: TGTGCCAGCAGCGGGGGACTAGCGGGCTATTACGAGCAGTACTTC. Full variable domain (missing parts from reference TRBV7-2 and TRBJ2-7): GAGVSQSPSNKVTEKGKDVELRCDPISGHTALYWYRQSLGQGLEFLIYFQGNSAPDKSGLPSDRFSAERTGGSVSTLTIQRTQQEDSAVYLCASSGGLAGYYEQYFGPGTRLTVT.